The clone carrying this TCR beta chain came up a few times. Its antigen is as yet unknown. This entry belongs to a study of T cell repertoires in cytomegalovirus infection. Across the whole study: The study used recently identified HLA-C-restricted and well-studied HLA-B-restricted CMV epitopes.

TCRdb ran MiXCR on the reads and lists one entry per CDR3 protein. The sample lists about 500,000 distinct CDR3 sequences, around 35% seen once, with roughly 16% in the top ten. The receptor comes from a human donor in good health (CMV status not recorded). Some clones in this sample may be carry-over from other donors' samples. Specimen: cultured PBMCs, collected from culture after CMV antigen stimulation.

The CDR3 sequence is CASSLTSSFEQFF. The DNA for the CDR3 is TGTGCCAGCAGCCTAACCTCATCCTTTGAGCAGTTCTTC. The chain has TRBV27 and TRBJ2-1; unclear D gene. Trimming shortened V by 6 bases and J by 9 bases, and 15 bases separated the two germline ends. The CDR3 is made up of 13 amino acids. CDR1 is MNHEY and CDR2 is SMNVEV in the germline V gene (reference sequence).